This note documents a single TCR beta chain sequence. This entry belongs to a study of OX40 agonist ivuxolimab in advanced cancers. The CDR3 consists of 15 residues. Germline V gene sequence: CDR1 SEHNR, CDR2 FQNEAQ (reference sequence). J gave up 4 bases and V 3 bases, and 5 bases lay outside the gene matches. Measured with immunoSEQ multiplex PCR; TCRdb has only the in-frame clones, and not every one. This table has about 88,000 clones, 85% appearing once. The chain joins TRBV7-9 to TRBJ2-3; 9 nucleotides agree with TRBD2. The receptor's source is an adult with an advanced solid tumor such as melanoma, head and neck, liver or kidney cancer. The sample was CD4+ or CD8+ T cells sorted from blood, taken in a trial of the OX40 agonist ivuxolimab. The CDR3 DNA follows: TGTGCCAGCAGCTTTAGCGGGGGCGTCGCAGATACGCAGTATTTT. It encodes CASSFSGGVADTQYF.